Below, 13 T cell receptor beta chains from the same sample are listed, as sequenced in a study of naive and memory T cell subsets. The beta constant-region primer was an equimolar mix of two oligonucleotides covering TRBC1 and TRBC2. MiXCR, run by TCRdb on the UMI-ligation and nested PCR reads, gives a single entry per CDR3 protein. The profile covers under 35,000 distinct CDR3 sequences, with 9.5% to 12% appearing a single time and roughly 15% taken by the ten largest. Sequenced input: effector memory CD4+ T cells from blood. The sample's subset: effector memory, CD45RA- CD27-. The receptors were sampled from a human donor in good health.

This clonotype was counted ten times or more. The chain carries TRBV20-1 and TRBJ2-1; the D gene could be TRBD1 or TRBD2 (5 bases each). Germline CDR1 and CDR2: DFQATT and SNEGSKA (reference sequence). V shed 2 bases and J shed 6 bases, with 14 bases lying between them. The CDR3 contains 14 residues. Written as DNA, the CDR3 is TGCAGTGCTAGAAGGGACCGCATCATCAATGAGCAGTTCTTC. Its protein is CSARRDRIINEQFF.

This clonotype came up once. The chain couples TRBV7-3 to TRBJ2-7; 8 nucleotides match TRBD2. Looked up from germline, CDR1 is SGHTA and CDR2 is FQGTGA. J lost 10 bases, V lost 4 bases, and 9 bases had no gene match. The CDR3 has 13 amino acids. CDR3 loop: CASSSRGGGPQYF. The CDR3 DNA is TGTGCCAGCAGCTCCAGGGGCGGGGGGCCCCAGTACTTC.

The CDR3 loop reads CASSLKGSEGAFF. The CDR3 DNA sequence: TGTGCCAGCAGTTTAAAAGGGTCCGAGGGAGCTTTCTTT. The chain carries TRBV12-3 or TRBV12-4 and TRBJ1-1; the D is unclear. The CDR3 loop spans 13 amino acids. The V and J ends lost 2 bases and 10 bases respectively, with 14 bases between them.

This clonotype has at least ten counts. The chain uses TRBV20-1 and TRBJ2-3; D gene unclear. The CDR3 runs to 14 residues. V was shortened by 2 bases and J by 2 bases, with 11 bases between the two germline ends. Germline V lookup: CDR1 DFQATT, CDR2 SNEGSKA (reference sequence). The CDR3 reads CSARLPAPTDTQYF. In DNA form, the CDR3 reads TGCAGTGCTAGACTCCCCGCTCCCACAGATACGCAGTATTTT.

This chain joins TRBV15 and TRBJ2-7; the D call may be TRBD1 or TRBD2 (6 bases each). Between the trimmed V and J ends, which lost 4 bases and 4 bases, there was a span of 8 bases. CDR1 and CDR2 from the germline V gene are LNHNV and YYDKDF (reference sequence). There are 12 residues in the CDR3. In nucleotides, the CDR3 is TGTGCCACCAGCAAAGGGGGGTACGAGCAGTACTTC. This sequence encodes CATSKGGYEQYF.

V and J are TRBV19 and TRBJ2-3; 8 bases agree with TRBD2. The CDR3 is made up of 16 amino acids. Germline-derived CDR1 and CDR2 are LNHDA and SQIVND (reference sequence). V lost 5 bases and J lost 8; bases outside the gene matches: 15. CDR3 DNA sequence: TGTGCCAGTAGTTCGATTGAGAGCGGGAGTGAGGGTACGCAGTATTTT. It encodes CASSSIESGSEGTQYF.

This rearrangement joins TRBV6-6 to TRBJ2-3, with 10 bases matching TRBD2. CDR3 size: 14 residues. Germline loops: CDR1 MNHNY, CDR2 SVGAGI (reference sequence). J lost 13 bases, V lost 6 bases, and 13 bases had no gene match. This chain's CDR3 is CASSPQAPGTSEYF. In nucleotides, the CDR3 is TGTGCCAGCAGCCCTCAAGCCCCGGGGACTAGCGAGTATTTT.

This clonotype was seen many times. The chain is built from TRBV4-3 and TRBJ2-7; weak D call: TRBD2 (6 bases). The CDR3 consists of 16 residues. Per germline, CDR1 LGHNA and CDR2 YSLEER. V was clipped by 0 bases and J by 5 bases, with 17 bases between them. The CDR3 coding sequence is TGCGCCAGCAGCCAAGAACTGGGACTTCCATCCAACGAGCAGTACTTC. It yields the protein CASSQELGLPSNEQYF.

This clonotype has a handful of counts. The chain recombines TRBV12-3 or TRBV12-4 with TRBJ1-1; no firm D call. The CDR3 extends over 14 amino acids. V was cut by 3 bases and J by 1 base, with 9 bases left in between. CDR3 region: CASSFTDTNTEAFF. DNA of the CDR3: TGTGCCAGCAGTTTCACAGATACGAACACTGAAGCTTTCTTT.

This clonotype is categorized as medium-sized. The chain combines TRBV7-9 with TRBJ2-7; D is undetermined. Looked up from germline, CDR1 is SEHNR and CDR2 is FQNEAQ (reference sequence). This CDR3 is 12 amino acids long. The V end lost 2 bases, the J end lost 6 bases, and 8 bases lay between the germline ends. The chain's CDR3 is CASSLSESEQYF. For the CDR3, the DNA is TGTGCCAGCAGCTTAAGTGAGTCCGAGCAGTACTTC.

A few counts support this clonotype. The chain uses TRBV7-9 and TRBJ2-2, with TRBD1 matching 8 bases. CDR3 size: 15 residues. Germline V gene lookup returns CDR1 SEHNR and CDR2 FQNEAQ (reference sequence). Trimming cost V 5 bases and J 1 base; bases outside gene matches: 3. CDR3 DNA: TGTGCCAGCAGCGGGGACAGGCAGAACACCGGGGAGCTGTTTTTT. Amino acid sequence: CASSGDRQNTGELFF.

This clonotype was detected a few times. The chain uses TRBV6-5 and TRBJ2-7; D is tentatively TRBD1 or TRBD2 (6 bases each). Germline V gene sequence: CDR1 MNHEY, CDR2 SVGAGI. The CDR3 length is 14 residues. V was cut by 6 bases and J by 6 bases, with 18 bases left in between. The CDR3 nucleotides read TGTGCCAGCAGCCCGGGGGCGGGGTATTCCGAGCAGTACTTC. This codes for CASSPGAGYSEQYF.

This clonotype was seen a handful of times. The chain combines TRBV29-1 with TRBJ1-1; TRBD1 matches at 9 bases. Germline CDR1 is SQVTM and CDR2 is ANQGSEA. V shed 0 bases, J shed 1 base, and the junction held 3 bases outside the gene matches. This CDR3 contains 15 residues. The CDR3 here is CSVEDTGGRNTEAFF. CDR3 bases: TGCAGCGTTGAAGATACAGGGGGCCGGAACACTGAAGCTTTCTTT.